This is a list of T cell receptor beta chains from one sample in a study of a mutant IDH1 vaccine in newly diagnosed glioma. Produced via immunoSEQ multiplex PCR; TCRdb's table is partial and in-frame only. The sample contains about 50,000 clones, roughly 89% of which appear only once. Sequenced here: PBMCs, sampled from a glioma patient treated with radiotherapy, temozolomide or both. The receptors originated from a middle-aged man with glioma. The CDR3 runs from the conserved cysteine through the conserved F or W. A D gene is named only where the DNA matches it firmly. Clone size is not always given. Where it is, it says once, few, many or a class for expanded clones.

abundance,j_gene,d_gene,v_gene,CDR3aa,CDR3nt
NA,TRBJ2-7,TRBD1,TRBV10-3,CACLADRGSYEQYF,TGTGCCTGCCTTGCGGACAGGGGATCCTACGAGCAGTACTTC
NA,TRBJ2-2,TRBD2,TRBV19,CASSISGSGRGELFF,TGTGCCAGTAGTATCTCGGGTAGCGGGAGAGGGGAGCTGTTTTTT
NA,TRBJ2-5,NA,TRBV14,CASSQDLRETQYF,TGTGCCAGCAGCCAAGATCTAAGGGAGACCCAGTACTTC
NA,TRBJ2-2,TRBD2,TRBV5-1,CASSLGGSAGELFF,TGCGCCAGCAGCTTAGGCGGGAGTGCCGGGGAGCTGTTTTTT
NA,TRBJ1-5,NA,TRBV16,CASSQWGVGNQPQHF,TGTGCCAGCAGCCAATGGGGTGTCGGCAATCAGCCCCAGCATTTT
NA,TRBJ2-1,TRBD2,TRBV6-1,CASSEGWRERHEQFF,TGTGCCAGCAGTGAAGGGTGGCGGGAGCGCCATGAGCAGTTCTTC
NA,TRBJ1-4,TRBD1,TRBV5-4,CASSLGQGEKLFF,TGTGCCAGCAGCTTGGGACAGGGGGAAAAACTGTTTTTT
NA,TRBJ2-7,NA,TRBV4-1,CASSQEGAQPYEQYF,TGCGCCAGCAGCCAAGAAGGGGCCCAGCCCTACGAGCAGTACTTC
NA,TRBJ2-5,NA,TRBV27,CASKVGRGETQYF,TGTGCCAGCAAAGTCGGGAGAGGAGAGACCCAGTACTTC
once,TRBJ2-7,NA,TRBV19,CASSPDIHSYEQYF,TGTGCCAGTAGTCCAGACATTCACTCCTACGAGCAGTACTTC
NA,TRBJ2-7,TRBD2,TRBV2,CASRTSGSNEQYF,TGTGCCAGCAGGACTAGCGGGAGTAACGAGCAGTACTTC
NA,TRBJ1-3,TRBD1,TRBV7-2,CASSQLGVGQFLSGNTIYF,TGTGCCAGCAGCCAACTTGGCGTGGGACAGTTTCTCTCTGGAAACACCATATATTTT
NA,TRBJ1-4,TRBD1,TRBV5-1,CASSRQGALANEKLFF,TGCGCCAGCAGCAGACAGGGGGCGCTGGCTAATGAAAAACTGTTTTTT
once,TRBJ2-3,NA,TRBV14,CASSPGRGADTQYF,TGTGCCAGCAGCCCAGGCCGGGGAGCAGATACGCAGTATTTT
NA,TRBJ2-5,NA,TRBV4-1,CASSQAPSQTAQYF,TGCGCCAGCAGCCAAGCCCCTAGCCAGACAGCCCAGTACTTC
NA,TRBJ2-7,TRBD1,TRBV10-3,CAINPGQSPGEQYF,TGTGCCATCAACCCGGGACAGAGCCCGGGGGAGCAGTACTTC
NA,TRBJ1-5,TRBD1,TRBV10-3,CAIGGQDNQPQHF,TGTGCCATCGGGGGACAGGACAATCAGCCCCAGCATTTT
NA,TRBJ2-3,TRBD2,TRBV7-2,CASSLVGTSGSLPDTQYF,TGTGCCAGCAGCTTAGTAGGGACTAGCGGGAGTCTCCCAGATACGCAGTATTTT
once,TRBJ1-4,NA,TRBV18,CASSPLVGKVNEKLFF,TGTGCCAGCTCACCACTAGTAGGAAAAGTTAATGAAAAACTGTTTTTT
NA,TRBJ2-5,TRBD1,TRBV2,CASSVDRVQTQYF,TGTGCCAGCAGCGTAGACAGGGTCCAGACCCAGTACTTC
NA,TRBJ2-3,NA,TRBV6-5,CASRDRGTDTQYF,TGTGCCAGCAGGGACAGAGGAACAGATACGCAGTATTTT
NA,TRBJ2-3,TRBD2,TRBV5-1,CASSLVGGITDTQYF,TGCGCCAGCAGCTTGGTCGGGGGGATCACAGATACGCAGTATTTT
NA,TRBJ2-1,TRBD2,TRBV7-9,CASRTAGLAGTYSYNEQFF,TGTGCCAGCAGGACCGCGGGACTAGCGGGAACCTACTCCTACAATGAGCAGTTCTTC
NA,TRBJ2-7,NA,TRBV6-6,CASSAQSYEQYF,TGTGCCAGTTCGGCCCAATCCTACGAGCAGTACTTC
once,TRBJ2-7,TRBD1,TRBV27,CASSHGQGAYEQYF,TGTGCCAGCAGCCACGGACAGGGGGCTTACGAGCAGTACTTC
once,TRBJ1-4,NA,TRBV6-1,CASSERGEKLFF,TGTGCCAGCAGTGAACGGGGGGAAAAACTGTTTTTT
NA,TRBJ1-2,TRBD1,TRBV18,CASSPGQGGYGYTF,TGTGCCAGCTCACCGGGACAGGGGGGCTATGGCTACACCTTC
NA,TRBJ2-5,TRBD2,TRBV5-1,CASSSGRVQETQYF,TGCGCCAGCAGCTCGGGGAGGGTCCAAGAGACCCAGTACTTC
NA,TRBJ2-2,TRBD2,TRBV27,CASLQVGGFGELFF,TGTGCCAGCCTACAAGTGGGGGGGTTCGGGGAGCTGTTTTTT
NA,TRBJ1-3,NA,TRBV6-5,CASSLDKSSGNTIYF,TGTGCCAGCAGCCTTGACAAGTCCTCTGGAAACACCATATATTTT
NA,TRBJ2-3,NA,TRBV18,CASSPQEDTQYF,TGTGCCAGCTCACCGCAAGAAGATACGCAGTATTTT
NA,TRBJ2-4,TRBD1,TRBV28,CASSKQGTLVNIQYF,TGTGCCAGCAGCAAACAGGGGACCCTGGTAAACATTCAGTACTTC
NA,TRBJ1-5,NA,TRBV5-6,CASSLGVGPQHF,TGTGCCAGCAGCTTGGGGGTCGGGCCCCAGCATTTT
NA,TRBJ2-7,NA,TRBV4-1,CASSQVPSKPYEQYF,TGCGCCAGCAGCCAAGTTCCCAGCAAACCCTACGAGCAGTACTTC
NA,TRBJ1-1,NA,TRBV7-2,CASSSDAQAPHF,TGTGCCAGCAGTTCGGATGCGCAGGCCCCCCATTTT
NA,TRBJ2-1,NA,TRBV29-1,CSVRETAGNEQFF,TGCAGCGTTCGCGAGACGGCGGGCAATGAGCAGTTCTTC
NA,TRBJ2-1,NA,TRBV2,CASSPGLTSSYNEQFF,TGTGCCAGCAGCCCCGGACTGACTAGCTCCTACAATGAGCAGTTCTTC
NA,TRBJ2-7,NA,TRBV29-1,CSVGVGSPSEQYF,TGCAGCGTTGGAGTGGGATCCCCCTCCGAGCAGTACTTC
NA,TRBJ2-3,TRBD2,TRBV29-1,CSVELAGRDTQYF,TGCAGCGTTGAACTAGCGGGAAGGGATACGCAGTATTTT
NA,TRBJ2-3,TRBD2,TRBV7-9,CASNSWTSGSDTQYF,TGTGCCAGCAATTCATGGACTAGCGGGAGCGATACGCAGTATTTT